This TCR beta chain was observed in a study of blood T cell repertoires in COVID-19. In the study overall: Spain, Italy and the United States supplied samples that represented acute and convalescent COVID-19. T cells, B-cell-depleted T cells, or PBMCs provided the cDNA or gDNA that served as material.

Authors' methods: Nucleated cell number was recorded as an estimate derived from reference gene primer amplification. Sequencing was performed with immunoSEQ multiplex PCR; in TCRdb, only in-frame clones are kept and a portion is missing. V, J and clone size were drawn from that table, and D and trimming were deduced from the DNA. The sample records 170,000 or so clones, around 87% being singletons. The receptor comes from a woman between 18 and 29 years old who had recovered from COVID-19. Source material: peripheral blood.

The chain's CDR3 is CASSRPRETQYF. CDR3 bases: TGTGCCAGCAGCCGCCCCAGGGAGACCCAGTACTTC. The chain carries TRBV3-1 (or the pseudogene TRBV3-2) and TRBJ2-5; D uncertain. V lost 4 bases and J lost 5, with 8 bases in between. Germline CDR1 LGHDT, CDR2 YNNKEL (reference sequence). The CDR3 sequence is 12 residues long.